The 16 T cell receptor beta chains below all came from one sample that was sequenced in a study of blood T cell repertoires in COVID-19. The table came from immunoSEQ multiplex PCR; TCRdb's copy has only in-frame clones and leaves some out. This table holds around 130,000 clones, 80% to 85% found once. Sequencing was carried out using peripheral blood. All receptors derive from a woman aged 30 to 39 who had recovered from COVID-19.

J is TRBJ1-1 and V is TRBV25-1; possibly TRBD1 for D (5 bases). Germline lookup yields CDR1 MGHDK and CDR2 SYGVNS. The CDR3 covers 14 residues. V was cut by 1 base and J by 6 bases, with 12 bases left in between. For the CDR3, the DNA is TGTGCCAGCAGTGAATGGGGGGGGACCGCTGAAGCTTTCTTT. Its translation: CASSEWGGTAEAFF.

The rearrangement uses TRBV28 and TRBJ2-5, with D uncertain. The CDR3 consists of 16 residues. V was pared by 3 bases and J by 1 base, with 15 bases between. The germline V gene has CDR1 MDHEN and CDR2 SYDVKM. Written as DNA, the CDR3 is TGTGCCAGCAGTTTTATTTCTTTTGAGCCCCAAGAGACCCAGTACTTC. As protein: CASSFISFEPQETQYF.

This clone came up once. The rearrangement joins TRBV3-1 (or the pseudogene TRBV3-2) to TRBJ1-4, with 9 bases identical to TRBD1. This CDR3 comprises 16 residues. V lost 1 base to trimming and J lost 8 bases; unmatched junction nucleotides: 8. CDR1 and CDR2 from the germline V gene are LGHDT and YNNKEL (reference sequence). The CDR3 nucleotides are TGTGCCAGCAGCCAAGGGCTGGGGACAGGGTTGGAAAAACTGTTTTTT. Translating gives CASSQGLGTGLEKLFF.

This rearrangement joins TRBV9 to TRBJ1-1; maybe TRBD1 (6 bases). This CDR3 has 13 amino acids. CDR1 and CDR2 from the germline V gene are SGDLS and YYNGEE. The ends were cut back, 4 bases at V and 4 bases at J, with 11 bases in the middle. The CDR3 DNA reads TGTGCCAGCAGCCTTCAAGGGGGCACTGAAGCTTTCTTT. The encoded protein is CASSLQGGTEAFF.

This sequence joins TRBV19 and TRBJ2-3, with 7 bases matching TRBD2. The germline V gene has CDR1 LNHDA and CDR2 SQIVND (reference sequence). This CDR3 has 17 amino acids. Germline trimming cut 3 bases from V and 3 bases from J; bases unmatched to any gene: 12. The chain's CDR3 is CASSISGPREGTDTQYF. Written as DNA, the CDR3 is TGTGCCAGTAGTATTAGTGGTCCCAGGGAGGGGACAGATACGCAGTATTTT.

CDR3 DNA: TGTGCCAGCAGCTTGTACCAGGGAATCAATCAGCCCCAGCATTTT. It is translated as CASSLYQGINQPQHF. This chain uses TRBV5-6 with TRBJ1-5; D perhaps matches TRBD1 (5 bases). The CDR3 spans 15 residues. V gave up 1 base and J gave up 3 bases, with 11 bases separating them. Germline CDR1 is SGHDT and CDR2 is YYEEEE. Based on the CDR3 plus reference TRBV5-6 and TRBJ1-5, the full variable domain is DAGVTQSPTHLIKTRGQQVTLRCSPKSGHDTVSWYQQALGQGPQFIFQYYEEEERQRGNFPDRFSGHQFPNYSSELNVNALLLGDSALYLCASSLYQGINQPQHFGDGTRLSIL.

This rearrangement joins TRBV6-5 to TRBJ2-2; 9 bases agree with TRBD1. In germline, CDR1 is MNHEY, CDR2 SVGAGI. Trimming cost V 5 bases and J 5 bases; bases outside gene matches: 6. CDR3 size: 15 residues. The CDR3 sequence is CASSHGQGRTGELFF. The CDR3 nucleotides are TGTGCCAGCAGTCATGGACAGGGGAGGACCGGGGAGCTGTTTTTT.

Only a few counts were recorded for this clone. This sequence joins TRBV19 and TRBJ1-3; D gene unclear. The CDR3 contains 15 residues. CDR1 is LNHDA, CDR2 SQIVND, per germline (reference sequence). Between the trimmed V and J ends, which lost 10 bases and 3 bases, there was a span of 19 bases. The CDR3 reads CATEIASGFGNTIYF. CDR3 DNA sequence: TGTGCCACCGAAATCGCTTCAGGTTTTGGAAACACCATATATTTT.

The chain uses TRBV13 and TRBJ2-7; possible D gene TRBD2, 6 bases. V lost 5 bases to trimming and J lost 6 bases, with 14 bases between them. Germline V CDR1 and CDR2: PRHDT, FYEKMQ (reference sequence). This CDR3 contains 13 residues. In nucleotides, the CDR3 is TGTGCCAGCAGCCTCCATCCAGCGGGCGAGCAGTACTTC. Its translation is CASSLHPAGEQYF. Complete variable domain (other parts from reference TRBV13 and TRBJ2-7): AAGVIQSPRHLIKEKRETATLKCYPIPRHDTVYWYQQGPGQDPQFLISFYEKMQSDKGSIPDRFSAQQFSDYHSELNMSSLELGDSALYFCASSLHPAGEQYFGPGTRLTVT.

The chain carries TRBV5-1 and TRBJ2-1; TRBD1 aligns across 7 bases. Germline V gives CDR1 SGHRS, CDR2 YFSETQ. The V gene end was trimmed by 4 bases and the J gene end by 8 bases; junction bases not matched to a gene: 9. The CDR3 extends over 14 amino acids. In DNA, the CDR3 is TGCGCCAGCAGCACCGGGACAGCCTCCGATGAGCAGTTCTTC. This codes for CASSTGTASDEQFF.

V is TRBV9 and J is TRBJ2-1; TRBD1 is a possible D gene (5 bases). Germline V gene sequence: CDR1 SGDLS, CDR2 YYNGEE. The CDR3 has 15 residues. The ends were cut back, 0 bases at V and 2 bases at J, with 9 bases in the middle. CDR3 sequence: CASSVGQWTYNEQFF. Here the CDR3 DNA reads TGTGCCAGCAGCGTAGGACAGTGGACCTACAATGAGCAGTTCTTC.

The chain employs TRBV7-9 and TRBJ2-3, with D tentatively TRBD1 (6 bases). There are 15 residues in the CDR3. Trimming pared 5 bases from V and 0 bases from J, leaving 12 bases between. Germline CDR1 SEHNR, CDR2 FQNEAQ (reference sequence). CDR3 sequence reads: CASSPDRPSTDTQYF. The DNA for the CDR3 is TGTGCCAGCAGCCCAGACAGGCCCAGCACAGATACGCAGTATTTT.

This clone was observed once. This sequence joins TRBV4-1 and TRBJ2-1; 10 positions match TRBD1. V shed 2 bases and J 4 bases; nucleotides not matched to a gene: 8. CDR3 length: 17 residues. Germline values: CDR1 MGHRA, CDR2 YSYEKL. The CDR3 loop reads CASSQKIGQGGYNEQFF. The CDR3 DNA follows: TGCGCCAGCAGCCAAAAAATAGGACAGGGGGGGTACAATGAGCAGTTCTTC.

The chain combines TRBV7-2 with TRBJ1-1, with 8 bases matching TRBD1. Germline CDR1 and CDR2: SGHTA and FQGNSA. V lost 7 bases to trimming and J lost 0 bases; unmatched junction nucleotides: 10. The CDR3 contains 16 residues. CDR3 amino acids: CASTRQGPLMNTEAFF. Written as DNA, the CDR3 is TGTGCCAGCACAAGACAGGGGCCACTAATGAACACTGAAGCTTTCTTT.

The chain employs TRBV6-1 and TRBJ1-2; D possibly corresponds to TRBD1 (5 bases). The germline gives CDR1 MNHNS, CDR2 SASEGT. Trimming left V 5 bases short and J 0 bases short, with 10 bases between. The CDR3 sequence is 14 residues long. This chain's CDR3 is CASSFADTNYGYTF. DNA of the CDR3: TGTGCCAGCAGTTTCGCGGACACTAACTATGGCTACACCTTC.

The V gene is TRBV12-3 or TRBV12-4, the J gene TRBJ1-1; D is undetermined. This CDR3 has 13 residues. V lost 1 base and J lost 5, with 8 bases in between. In DNA, the CDR3 is TGTGCCAGCAGTTTAGTGAGAGGGACTGAAGCTTTCTTT. Translation: CASSLVRGTEAFF.